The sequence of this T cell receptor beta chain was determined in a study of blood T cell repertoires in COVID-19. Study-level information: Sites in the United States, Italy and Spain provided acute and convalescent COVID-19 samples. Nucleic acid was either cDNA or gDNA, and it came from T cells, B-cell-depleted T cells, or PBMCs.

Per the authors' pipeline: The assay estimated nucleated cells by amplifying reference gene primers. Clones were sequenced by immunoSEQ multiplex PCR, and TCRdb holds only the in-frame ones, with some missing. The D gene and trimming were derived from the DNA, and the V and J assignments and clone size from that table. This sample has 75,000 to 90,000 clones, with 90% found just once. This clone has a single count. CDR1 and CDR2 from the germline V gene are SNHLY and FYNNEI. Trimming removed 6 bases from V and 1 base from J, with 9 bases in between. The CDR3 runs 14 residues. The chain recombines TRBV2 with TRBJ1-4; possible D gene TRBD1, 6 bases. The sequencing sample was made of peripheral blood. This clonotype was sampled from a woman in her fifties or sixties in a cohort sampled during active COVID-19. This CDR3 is CASRDRLTNEKLFF. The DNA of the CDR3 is TGTGCCAGCAGAGACAGGCTAACTAATGAAAAACTGTTTTTT.